The clone carrying this TCR beta chain was counted a few times. What it binds is unknown. This may arise from a read error, as a much more abundant clone is one base away. This sample is drawn from a study of CD8 T cells in ankylosing spondylitis. CDR3 length: 11 amino acids. The germline V and J ends were trimmed by 2 bases and 7 bases, with 2 bases remaining between them. Study-level points and caveats: Disease-associated clones were reportedly significantly overrepresented in matched ankylosing spondylitis synovial fluid. A motif in TCR beta, a set of eight highly homologous variants, appeared characteristic of ankylosing spondylitis blood. CD8+ by phenotype, disease-linked clones were relatively rare in peripheral blood.

Quantitative molecular-barcoded 5'-RACE generated the TCR beta libraries. Via MiXCR, TCRdb re-called the 5' RACE reads, giving one row per CDR3 protein. The sample yields about 240,000 distinct CDR3 sequences, roughly a quarter seen once. The source is a male donor with ankylosing spondylitis or in good health (not recorded which). The chain is built from TRBV12-3 or TRBV12-4 and TRBJ2-2, with D unclear. Specimen: blood, either unsorted or a sorted T cell fraction (not recorded which). The CDR3 reads CASSLIGELFF. CDR3 bases: TGTGCCAGCAGTTTAATCGGGGAGCTGTTTTTT.